This T cell receptor (beta chain) stems from a study of tumour-infiltrating T cells in Burkitt lymphoma. Study background: Productive clonality predicted overall and progression-free survival. Study conclusions and caveats: Public clonotypes, several, appeared across numerous Burkitt lymphoma patients.

Produced via immunoSEQ multiplex PCR; TCRdb's table is partial and in-frame only. The profile shows 46,000 or so clones, around 29% of them singletons. With respect to this clone: Antigen unknown.

The CDR3 extends over 16 amino acids. V was clipped by 5 bases and J by 9 bases; unmatched bases: 13. The V gene's germline CDR1 is SGHAT and CDR2 FQNNGV. The chain is built from TRBV11-2 and TRBJ1-6; 7 nucleotides agree with TRBD1. The source is a human donor with Burkitt lymphoma. The specimen sequenced was tumor tissue. The CDR3 bases are TGTGCCAGCAGCCCCCGACAGGGCAGGGACCGTTCACCCCTCCACTTT. This translates into CASSPRQGRDRSPLHF. Full variable domain (remainder filled in from reference TRBV11-2 and TRBJ1-6): EAGVAQSPRYKIIEKRQSVAFWCNPISGHATLYWYQQILGQGPKLLIQFQNNGVVDDSQLPKDRFSAERLKGVDSTLKIQPAKLEDSAVYLCASSPRQGRDRSPLHFGNGTRLTVT.